These T cell receptor beta chains were read from a single sample in a study of shared clonotypes between healthy human individuals. Data came from immunoSEQ multiplex PCR; TCRdb stores just in-frame clones and leaves some out. The sample yields around 720,000 clones, 55% to 85% seen once. The material sequenced was memory CD4+ T cells sorted from blood. The receptors were gathered from a woman between 25 and 40 years old in good health. Each CDR3 is given with its conserved first and last residue. The D gene is left open where the match is weak. Only part of the rows carry a size: once, few, many, or a class if the clone is expanded.

>TRBJ1-2|-|-|TRBV19
TGTGCCAGTAGTATTTCCGGGGGACCTAACTATGGCTACACCTTC
CASSISGGPNYGYTF
>TRBJ1-1|-|-|TRBV6-5
TGTGCCAGCAGTTACCAACTGCGTGGCACTGAAGCTTTCTTT
CASSYQLRGTEAFF
>TRBJ2-7|TRBD2|-|TRBV5-5
TGTGCCAGCGCGGCGGGAGGGACCGAGCAGTACTTC
CASAAGGTEQYF
>TRBJ1-4|TRBD1|-|TRBV11-2
TGTGCCAGCAGCTTAGTCGTAGGGACAGGGGGCGACGTGAGAGAAAAACTGTTTTTT
CASSLVVGTGGDVREKLFF
>TRBJ1-5|-|-|TRBV28
TGTGCCAGCAGTAACCAGGGATGGGGTGCTCAGCCCCAGCATTTT
CASSNQGWGAQPQHF
>TRBJ1-2|TRBD1|-|TRBV14
TGTGCCAGCAGCCAAGGGGGACAGGGCTACTATGGCTACACCTTC
CASSQGGQGYYGYTF
>TRBJ1-2|TRBD1|few|TRBV28
TGTGCCAGCACCGAGACCTTAGGGACAGAAGGCTACACCTTC
CASTETLGTEGYTF
>TRBJ1-2|TRBD1|-|TRBV7-9
TGTGCCAGCAGCTCAGGACAGGTGGGCTACACCTTC
CASSSGQVGYTF
>TRBJ2-7|TRBD1|-|TRBV2
TGTGCCAGCAGTGTCGGCAGGGGGCAGTACGAGCAGTACTTC
CASSVGRGQYEQYF
>TRBJ2-3|-|-|TRBV5-1
TGCGCCAGCAGCTTGTTAGCTAGTCTGTCAGATACGCAGTATTTT
CASSLLASLSDTQYF
>TRBJ1-4|TRBD1|-|TRBV5-1
TGCGCCAGCAGCGAATTCCGACAGGGGGGAAAACTGTTTTTT
CASSEFRQGGKLFF
>TRBJ1-5|TRBD1|-|TRBV28
TGTGCCAGTAGTCTCACAGGGGTCAATCAGCCCCAGCATTTT
CASSLTGVNQPQHF
>TRBJ2-7|-|-|TRBV12-2
TGTGCAAGTAGCGCGGGAGGCCAATACGAGCAGTACTTC
CASSAGGQYEQYF
>TRBJ1-1|-|few|TRBV7-2
TGTGCCAGCAGAAAACAAAGGGACACTGAAGCTTTCTTT
CASRKQRDTEAFF
>TRBJ2-1|-|-|TRBV5-1
TGCGCCAGCAGCTTAGACCGGAGCTCCTACAATGAGCAGTTCTTC
CASSLDRSSYNEQFF
>TRBJ2-1|-|-|TRBV5-1
TGCGCCAGCACCCTGGGGGACTGGTACAATGAGCAGTTCTTC
CASTLGDWYNEQFF
>TRBJ2-7|-|-|TRBV6-1
TGTGCCAGCAGTGAAGAAGAACTGTCGGTCAGCGAGCAGTACTTC
CASSEEELSVSEQYF
>TRBJ2-7|-|-|TRBV2
TGTGCCAGCAGGCCGAACTCCTACGAGCAGTACTTC
CASRPNSYEQYF
>TRBJ1-4|TRBD1|-|TRBV2
TGTGCCAGCAGAGACAGGGGGATCCGTGAAAAACTGTTTTTT
CASRDRGIREKLFF
>TRBJ1-1|-|-|TRBV6-5
TGTGCCAGCACTTCTCAAGACACTGAAGCTTTCTTT
CASTSQDTEAFF
>TRBJ1-4|-|-|TRBV14
TGTGCCAGCAGCCCTCGACAGGCGGATGAAAAACTGTTTTTT
CASSPRQADEKLFF
>TRBJ1-5|-|-|TRBV28
TGTGCCACCGAAGGAGATCAGCCCCAGCATTTT
CATEGDQPQHF
>TRBJ1-2|-|-|TRBV7-9
TGTGCCAGCAGCCTGACTACTAACTATGGCTACACCTTC
CASSLTTNYGYTF
>TRBJ2-6|TRBD1|-|TRBV2
TGTGCCAGCAGAGGGACAGACCACTCTGGGGCCAACGTCCTGACTTTC
CASRGTDHSGANVLTF
>TRBJ1-1|-|few|TRBV5-6
TGTGCCAGCAGCCATGGAGTGGGGGGGATGAACACTGAAGCTTTCTTT
CASSHGVGGMNTEAFF
>TRBJ2-7|-|-|TRBV7-5
TGTGTCAGAAGAGCCCCGGGACTAGCGGGAAATCGCGAGCAGTACTTC
CVRRAPGLAGNREQYF
>TRBJ1-4|TRBD1|-|TRBV4-1
TGCGCCAGCAGCTTACAGGGGGCACGTGAAAAACTGTTTTTT
CASSLQGAREKLFF
>TRBJ2-1|-|few|TRBV14
TGTGCCAGCAGCCAAGTGTTGAGCTGGAATGAGCAGTTCTTC
CASSQVLSWNEQFF
>TRBJ1-2|-|-|TRBV4-1
TGCGCCAGCAGCCAAGAGATGAAAGGCAGGGGAGGTCGCGACTATGGCTACACCTTC
CASSQEMKGRGGRDYGYTF
>TRBJ1-3|-|-|TRBV13
TGTGCCAGCAGCTGCCTAGCATGGGAGGCAGGGATTAGAAACACCATATATTTT
CASSCLAWEAGIRNTIYF
>TRBJ2-3|-|-|TRBV5-6
TGTGCCAGCAGTAGGACAGATACGCAGTATTTT
CASSRTDTQYF
>TRBJ2-3|TRBD1|-|TRBV7-2
TGTGCCAGCAGCCCACAGCGACAGGGTTCAGATACGCAGTATTTT
CASSPQRQGSDTQYF
>TRBJ1-1|TRBD1|-|TRBV4-1
TGCGCCAGCAAAAGGACCAGGGGGGCTGAAGCTTTCTTT
CASKRTRGAEAFF
>TRBJ2-7|-|few|TRBV5-1
TGCGCCAGCAGCTACAACTACGAGCAGTACTTC
CASSYNYEQYF
>TRBJ1-2|-|-|TRBV28
TGTGCCAGCCAGGGGTCCCTGGAAGGCTACACCTTC
CASQGSLEGYTF
>TRBJ2-7|-|-|TRBV4-1
TGCGCCAGCAGCCAAGCAGTTCACAGAAACTCCTACGAGCAGTACTTC
CASSQAVHRNSYEQYF
>TRBJ2-1|TRBD2|-|TRBV6-1
TGTGCCAGCAGTGAAGGGACTAGCGGGAGCAATGAGCAGTTCTTC
CASSEGTSGSNEQFF
>TRBJ2-1|-|-|TRBV5-1
TGCGCCAGCAGCTATAGCGTATCCTCCTACAATGAGCAGTTCTTC
CASSYSVSSYNEQFF
>TRBJ1-1|-|few|TRBV6-1
TGTGCCAGCAGTGAACCAGGGGCTCTGGGCGGCACTGAAGCTTTCTTT
CASSEPGALGGTEAFF
>TRBJ2-2|TRBD2|-|TRBV28
TGTGCCAGCAGGGTTAGGGGGTTCCTAGCGGGAGGCTACGCGAACACCGGGGAGCTGTTTTTT
CASRVRGFLAGGYANTGELFF
>TRBJ2-7|-|-|TRBV2
TGTGCCAGCAGGACTAGTATAGCCTACGAGCAGTACTTC
CASRTSIAYEQYF
>TRBJ1-1|TRBD1|-|TRBV4-1
TGCGCCAGCAGCTCCTGGGACAGGGGCCCAAGCAGGGAAGCTTTCTTT
CASSSWDRGPSREAFF
>TRBJ2-7|TRBD2|-|TRBV7-1
TGTGCCAGCAGCTTCGAGGGAGGGATTGAGACCTACGAGCAGTACTTC
CASSFEGGIETYEQYF
>TRBJ2-1|-|few|TRBV7-9
TGTGCCAGCAGCCCTCGACAGGGACTAAACAATGAGCAGTTCTTC
CASSPRQGLNNEQFF
>TRBJ2-1|-|-|TRBV7-2
TGTGCCAGCAGCTTAGGTCCCCAGGTTCGTTCCTACAATGAGCAGTTCTTC
CASSLGPQVRSYNEQFF
>TRBJ1-2|-|-|TRBV2
TGTGCCAGCAGTGAACGGGGCACCAACTATGGCTACACCTTC
CASSERGTNYGYTF
>TRBJ2-7|TRBD1|-|TRBV10-3
TGTGCCATCAGAGGGGACAGAGGAAGGGAGCAGTACTTC
CAIRGDRGREQYF
>TRBJ1-1|-|-|TRBV29-1
TGCAGCGTTCGGGACAACGCTGAAGCTTTCTTT
CSVRDNAEAFF